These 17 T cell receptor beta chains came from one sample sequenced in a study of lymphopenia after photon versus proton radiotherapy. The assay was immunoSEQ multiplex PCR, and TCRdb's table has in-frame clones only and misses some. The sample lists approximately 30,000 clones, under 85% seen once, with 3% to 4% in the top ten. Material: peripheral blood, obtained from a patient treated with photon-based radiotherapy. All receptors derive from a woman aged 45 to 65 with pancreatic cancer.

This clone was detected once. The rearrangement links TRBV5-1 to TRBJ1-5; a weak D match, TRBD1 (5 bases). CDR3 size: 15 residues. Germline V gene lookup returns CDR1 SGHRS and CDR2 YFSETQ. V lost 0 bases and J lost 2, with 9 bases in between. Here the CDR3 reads CASSLAGTGNQPQHF. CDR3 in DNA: TGCGCCAGCAGCTTGGCCGGGACTGGCAATCAGCCCCAGCATTTT.

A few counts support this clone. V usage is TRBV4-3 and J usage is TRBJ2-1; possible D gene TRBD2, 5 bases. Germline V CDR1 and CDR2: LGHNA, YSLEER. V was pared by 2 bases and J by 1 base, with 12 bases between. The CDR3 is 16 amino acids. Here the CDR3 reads CASSQRPSGSYNEQFF. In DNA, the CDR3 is TGCGCCAGCAGCCAACGGCCGAGCGGTTCCTACAATGAGCAGTTCTTC.

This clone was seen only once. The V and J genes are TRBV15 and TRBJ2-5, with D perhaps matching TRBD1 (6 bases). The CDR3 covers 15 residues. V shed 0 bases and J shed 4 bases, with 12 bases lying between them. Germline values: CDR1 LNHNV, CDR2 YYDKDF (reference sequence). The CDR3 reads CATSRDLGAPETQYF. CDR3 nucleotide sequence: TGTGCCACCAGCAGAGATTTGGGGGCCCCAGAGACCCAGTACTTC.

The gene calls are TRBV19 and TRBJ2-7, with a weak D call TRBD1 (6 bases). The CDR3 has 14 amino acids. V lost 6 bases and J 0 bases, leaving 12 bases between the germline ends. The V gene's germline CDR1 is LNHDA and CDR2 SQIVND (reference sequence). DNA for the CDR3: TGTGCCAGTAGCCAGGGGCAGGTCTCCTACGAGCAGTACTTC. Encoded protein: CASSQGQVSYEQYF.

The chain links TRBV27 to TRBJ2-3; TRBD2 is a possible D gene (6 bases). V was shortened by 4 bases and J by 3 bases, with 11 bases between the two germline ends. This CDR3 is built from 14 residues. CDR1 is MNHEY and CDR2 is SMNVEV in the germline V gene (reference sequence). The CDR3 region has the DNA TGTGCCAGCAGTTCGGGACTCTCGACAGATACGCAGTATTTT. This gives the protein CASSSGLSTDTQYF.

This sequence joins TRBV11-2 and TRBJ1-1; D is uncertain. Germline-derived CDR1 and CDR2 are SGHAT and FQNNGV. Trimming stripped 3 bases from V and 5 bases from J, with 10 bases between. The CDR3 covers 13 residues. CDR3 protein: CASSLALGTEAFF. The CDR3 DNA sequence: TGTGCCAGCAGCTTGGCCTTAGGGACTGAAGCTTTCTTT.

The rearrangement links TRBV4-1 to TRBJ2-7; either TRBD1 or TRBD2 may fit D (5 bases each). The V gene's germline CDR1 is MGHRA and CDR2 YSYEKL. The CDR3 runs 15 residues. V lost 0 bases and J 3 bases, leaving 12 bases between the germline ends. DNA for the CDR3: TGCGCCAGCAGCCAAGACACCGGGGCATTCTACGAGCAGTACTTC. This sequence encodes CASSQDTGAFYEQYF.

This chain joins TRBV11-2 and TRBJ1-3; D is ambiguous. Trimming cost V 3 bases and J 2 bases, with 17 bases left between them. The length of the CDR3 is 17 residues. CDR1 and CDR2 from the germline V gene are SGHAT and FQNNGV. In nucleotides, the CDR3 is TGTGCCAGCAGCTTGACATTCCTGGCAGGACCTGGAAACACCATATATTTT. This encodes CASSLTFLAGPGNTIYF.

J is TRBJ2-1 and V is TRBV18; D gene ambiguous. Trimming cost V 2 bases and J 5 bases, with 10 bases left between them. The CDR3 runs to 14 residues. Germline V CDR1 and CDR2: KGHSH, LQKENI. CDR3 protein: CASSPARQDNEQFF. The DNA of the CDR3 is TGTGCCAGCTCACCAGCGAGACAAGACAATGAGCAGTTCTTC.

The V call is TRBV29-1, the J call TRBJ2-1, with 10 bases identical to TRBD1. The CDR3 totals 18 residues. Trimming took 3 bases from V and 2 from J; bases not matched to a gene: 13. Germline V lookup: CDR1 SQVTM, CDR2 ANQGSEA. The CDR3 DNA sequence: TGCAGCGTTGAGGGACAGGGGTCAGGAATAAGGGCCTACAATGAGCAGTTCTTC. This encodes CSVEGQGSGIRAYNEQFF.

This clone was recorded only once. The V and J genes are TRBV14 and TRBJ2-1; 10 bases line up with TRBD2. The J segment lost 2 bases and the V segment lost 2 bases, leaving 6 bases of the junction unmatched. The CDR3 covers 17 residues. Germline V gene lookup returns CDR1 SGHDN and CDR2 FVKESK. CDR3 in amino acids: CASSQRLAGVTYNEQFF. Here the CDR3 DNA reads TGTGCCAGCAGCCAAAGACTAGCGGGCGTAACCTACAATGAGCAGTTCTTC. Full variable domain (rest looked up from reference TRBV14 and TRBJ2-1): EAGVTQFPSHSVIEKGQTVTLRCDPISGHDNLYWYRRVMGKEIKFLLHFVKESKQDESGMPNNRFLAERTGGTYSTLKVQPAELEDSGVYFCASSQRLAGVTYNEQFFGPGTRLTVL.

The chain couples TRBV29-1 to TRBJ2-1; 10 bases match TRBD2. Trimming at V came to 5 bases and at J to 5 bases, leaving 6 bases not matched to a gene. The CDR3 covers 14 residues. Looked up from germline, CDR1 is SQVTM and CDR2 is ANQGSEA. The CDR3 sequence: CSVQRGLANNEQFF. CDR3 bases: TGCAGCGTTCAAAGGGGACTAGCGAACAATGAGCAGTTCTTC.

The chain's CDR3 is CASSVGAAGSTDTQYF. CDR3 sequence (DNA): TGTGCCAGCAGCGTAGGGGCAGCCGGTAGCACAGATACGCAGTATTTT. The V and J genes are TRBV9 and TRBJ2-3; D call uncertain. Looked up from germline, CDR1 is SGDLS and CDR2 is YYNGEE. The CDR3 is 16 residues long. Trimming removed 0 bases at V and 0 bases at J, with 11 bases between.

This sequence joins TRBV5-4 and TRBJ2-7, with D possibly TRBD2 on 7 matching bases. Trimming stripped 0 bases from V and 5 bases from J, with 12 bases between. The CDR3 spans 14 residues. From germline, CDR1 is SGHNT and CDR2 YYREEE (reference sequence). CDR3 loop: CASSLGRGGNEQYF. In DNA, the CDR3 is TGTGCCAGCAGCTTGGGGAGGGGGGGCAACGAGCAGTACTTC.

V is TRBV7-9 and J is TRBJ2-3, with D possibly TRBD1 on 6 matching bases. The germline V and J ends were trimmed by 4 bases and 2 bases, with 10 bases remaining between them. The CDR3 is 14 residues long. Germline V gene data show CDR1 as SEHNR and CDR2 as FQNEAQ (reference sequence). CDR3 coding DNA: TGTGCCAGCAGCTCCTGGGGGCCCACAGATACGCAGTATTTT. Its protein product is CASSSWGPTDTQYF.

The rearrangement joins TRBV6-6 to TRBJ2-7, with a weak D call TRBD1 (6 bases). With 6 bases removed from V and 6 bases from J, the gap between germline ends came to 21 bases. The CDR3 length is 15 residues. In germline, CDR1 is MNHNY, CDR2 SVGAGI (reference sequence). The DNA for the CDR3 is TGTGCCAGCAGACCCGCAGGACGGGACACCCGCGAGCAGTACTTC. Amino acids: CASRPAGRDTREQYF.

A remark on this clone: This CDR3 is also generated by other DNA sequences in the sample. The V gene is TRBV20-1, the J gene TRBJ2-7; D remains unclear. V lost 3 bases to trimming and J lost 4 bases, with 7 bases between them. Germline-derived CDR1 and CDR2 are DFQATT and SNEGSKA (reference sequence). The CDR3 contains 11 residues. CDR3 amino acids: CSASEGYEQYF. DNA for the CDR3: TGCAGTGCTAGCGAAGGATACGAGCAGTACTTC.